This TCR beta chain stems from a study of blood T cell repertoires in COVID-19. Sequencing was performed with immunoSEQ multiplex PCR; in TCRdb, only in-frame clones are kept and a portion is missing. The sample records over 200,000 clones, 65% to 85% being singletons. Germline trimming cut 1 base from V and 4 bases from J; bases unmatched to any gene: 11. CDR1 is SGHNT and CDR2 is YENEEA in the germline V gene. This CDR3 region has 18 residues. Patients from Seattle were sampled longitudinally, starting during active infection. The rearrangement joins TRBV11-3 to TRBJ2-3; TRBD2 agrees at 10 bases. Sequenced input: peripheral blood. This clonotype was obtained from a woman aged 30 to 39 with COVID-19, enrolled during active disease. CDR3 amino acids: CASSLALPLAGEADTQYF. CDR3 coding DNA: TGTGCCAGCAGCTTAGCCCTCCCCCTAGCGGGAGAGGCAGATACGCAGTATTTT.